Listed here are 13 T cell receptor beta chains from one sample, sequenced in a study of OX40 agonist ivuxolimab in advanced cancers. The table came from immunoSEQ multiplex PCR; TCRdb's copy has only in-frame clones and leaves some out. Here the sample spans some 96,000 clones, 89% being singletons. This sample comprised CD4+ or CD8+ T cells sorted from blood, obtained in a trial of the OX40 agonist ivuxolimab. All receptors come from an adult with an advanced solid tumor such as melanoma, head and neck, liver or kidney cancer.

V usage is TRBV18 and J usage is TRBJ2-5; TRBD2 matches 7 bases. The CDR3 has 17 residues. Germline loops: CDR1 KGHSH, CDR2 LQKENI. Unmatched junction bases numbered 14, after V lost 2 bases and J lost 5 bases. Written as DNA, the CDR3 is TGTGCCAGCTCACCAAGGATTGGCGGGAGCCTCGTGGAGACCCAGTACTTC. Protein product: CASSPRIGGSLVETQYF.

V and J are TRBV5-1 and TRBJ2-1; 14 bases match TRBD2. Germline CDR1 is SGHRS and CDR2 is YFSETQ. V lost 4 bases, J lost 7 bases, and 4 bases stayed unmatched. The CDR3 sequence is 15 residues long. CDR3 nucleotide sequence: TGCGCCAGCAGCGTCGGGACTAGCGGGAGTAATGAGCAGTTCTTC. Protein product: CASSVGTSGSNEQFF.

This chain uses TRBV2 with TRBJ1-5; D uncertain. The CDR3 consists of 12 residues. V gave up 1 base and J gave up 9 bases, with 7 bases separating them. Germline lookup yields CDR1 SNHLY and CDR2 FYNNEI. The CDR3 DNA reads TGTGCCAGCAGTGAAGGTGTTGGGCCCCAGCATTTT. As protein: CASSEGVGPQHF. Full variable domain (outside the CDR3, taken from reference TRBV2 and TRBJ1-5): EPEVTQTPSHQVTQMGQEVILRCVPISNHLYFYWYRQILGQKVEFLVSFYNNEISEKSEIFDDQFSVERPDGSNFTLKIRSTKLEDSAMYFCASSEGVGPQHFGDGTRLSIL.

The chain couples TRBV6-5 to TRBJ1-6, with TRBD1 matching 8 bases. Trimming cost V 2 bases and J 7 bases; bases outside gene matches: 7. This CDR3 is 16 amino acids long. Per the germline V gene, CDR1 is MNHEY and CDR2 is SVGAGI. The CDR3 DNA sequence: TGTGCCAGCAGTTACGCAACAGGGGGGCTAAATTCACCCCTCCACTTT. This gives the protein CASSYATGGLNSPLHF.

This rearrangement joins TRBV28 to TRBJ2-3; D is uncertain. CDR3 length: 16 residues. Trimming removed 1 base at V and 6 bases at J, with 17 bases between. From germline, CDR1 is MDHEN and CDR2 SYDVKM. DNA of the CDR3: TGTGCCAGCAGTTTATTAGGTCTCCAGGTGGGCGATACGCAGTATTTT. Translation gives CASSLLGLQVGDTQYF. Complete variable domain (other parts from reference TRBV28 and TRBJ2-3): DVKVTQSSRYLVKRTGEKVFLECVQDMDHENMFWYRQDPGLGLRLIYFSYDVKMKEKGDIPEGYSVSREKKERFSLILESASTNQTSMYLCASSLLGLQVGDTQYFGPGTRLTVL.

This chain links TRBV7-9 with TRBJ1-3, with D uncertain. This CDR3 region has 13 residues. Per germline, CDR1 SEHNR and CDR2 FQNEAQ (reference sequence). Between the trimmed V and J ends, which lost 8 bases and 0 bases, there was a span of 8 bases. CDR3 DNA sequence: TGTGCCAGCGGCCACAGCTCTGGAAACACCATATATTTT. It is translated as CASGHSSGNTIYF.

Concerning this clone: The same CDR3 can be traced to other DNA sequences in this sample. The CDR3 spells CASSTDRNTEAFF. CDR3 sequence (DNA): TGTGCCAGCAGTACCGACAGAAACACTGAAGCTTTCTTT. The chain employs TRBV2 and TRBJ1-1; a weak D match, TRBD1 (5 bases). V was pared by 5 bases and J by 2 bases, with 9 bases between. The CDR3 loop spans 13 amino acids. CDR1 and CDR2 from the germline V gene are SNHLY and FYNNEI.

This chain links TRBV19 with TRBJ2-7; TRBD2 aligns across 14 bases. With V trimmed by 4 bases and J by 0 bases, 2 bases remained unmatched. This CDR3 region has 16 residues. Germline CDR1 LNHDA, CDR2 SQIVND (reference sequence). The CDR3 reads CASSRTSGGSSYEQYF. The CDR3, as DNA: TGTGCCAGTAGTAGGACTAGCGGGGGGAGCTCCTACGAGCAGTACTTC.

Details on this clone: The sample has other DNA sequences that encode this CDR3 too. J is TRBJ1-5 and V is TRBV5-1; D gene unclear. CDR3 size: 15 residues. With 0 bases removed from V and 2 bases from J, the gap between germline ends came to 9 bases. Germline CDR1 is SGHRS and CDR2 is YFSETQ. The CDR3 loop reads CASSLDAGGNQPQHF. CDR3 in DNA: TGCGCCAGCAGCTTGGACGCAGGTGGCAATCAGCCCCAGCATTTT.

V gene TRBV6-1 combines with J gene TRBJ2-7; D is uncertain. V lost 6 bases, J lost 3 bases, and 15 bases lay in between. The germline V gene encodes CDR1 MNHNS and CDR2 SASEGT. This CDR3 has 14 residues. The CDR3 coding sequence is TGTGCCAGCAGACTGCAAGGAGAGCTCTACGAGCAGTACTTC. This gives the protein CASRLQGELYEQYF.

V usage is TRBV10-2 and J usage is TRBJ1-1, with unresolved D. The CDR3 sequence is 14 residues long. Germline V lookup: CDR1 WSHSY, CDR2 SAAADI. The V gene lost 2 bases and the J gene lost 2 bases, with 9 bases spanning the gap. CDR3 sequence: CASSEPYLNTEAFF. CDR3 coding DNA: TGCGCCAGCAGTGAGCCATATCTCAACACTGAAGCTTTCTTT.

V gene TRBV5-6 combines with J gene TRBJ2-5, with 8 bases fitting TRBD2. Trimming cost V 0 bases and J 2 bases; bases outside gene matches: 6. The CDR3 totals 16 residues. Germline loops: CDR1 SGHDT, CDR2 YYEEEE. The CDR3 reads CASSLGLGTSQETQYF. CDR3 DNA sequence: TGTGCCAGCAGCTTGGGGCTAGGGACTAGTCAAGAGACCCAGTACTTC.

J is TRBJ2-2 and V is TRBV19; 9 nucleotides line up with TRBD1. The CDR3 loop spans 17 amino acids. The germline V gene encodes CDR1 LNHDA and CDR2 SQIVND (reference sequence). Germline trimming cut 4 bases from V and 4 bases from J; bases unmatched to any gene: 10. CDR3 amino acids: CASSTGPGQGGTGELFF. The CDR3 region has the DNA TGTGCCAGTAGTACTGGGCCGGGACAGGGAGGCACCGGGGAGCTGTTTTTT.